The entry below gives a single TCR beta chain sequence along with its context. Its target antigen remains unknown. No quality values exist for individual bases; no much larger clone is one base distant. The data stem from a study of shared clonotypes between healthy human individuals (dated by TCRdb to the early 2020s). Study-wide context: The cohort included three men and a couple of women between 18 and 49 years of age. For each donor, CD4 naive and CD4 memory were each run on three plates, CD8 naive on two plates, and CD8 memory on one plate. Per donor, leukapheresis produced somewhere between about 0.8 and 9 billion PBMCs. To estimate repertoire size and how much clonotype sharing occurs between individuals, the study deeply sequenced the blood TCR repertoires of five healthy adults. To increase sequencing depth and limit assay-specific biases, TCR repertoire library preparation and sequencing were carried out by different laboratories using diverse techniques. The full study reports these points: Pairwise subsampling indicated that sequencing depth was expected to affect the degree of clonotype sharing among donors. Sampling was restricted to blood, and TCR repertoires in tissue are likely to differ from TCR repertoires in blood. Clonotypes shared by all four sorted-subset donors showed higher generation probabilities than non-shared clonotypes. When a few donors were compared, the shared fraction of clonotypes was around 5.1% for naive CD4, over 3% for naive CD8, 2% to 2.5% for memory CD4, and less than 0.5% for memory CD8. Naive subsets generally had larger estimated clonotype richness than memory subsets. The genetic and exposure-history diversity represented was limited by the small number of donors. Incomplete sequencing was indicated by rarefaction of sorted-subset datasets, despite the large sequencing depth.

The donors were healthy, HIV-negative adults with no recently reported acute infections or vaccinations. Every donor was a Caucasian adult living in Nashville, Tennessee, USA. CD4+ T cells were enriched by magnetic negative selection, after which naive cells were positively selected on CD45RA and the negative fraction was taken as the memory subset. Blood was obtained by leukapheresis, after which PBMCs were separated by Ficoll-Histopaque density gradient centrifugation and cryopreserved in liquid nitrogen vapor phase. Analytical flow cytometry was used to check the purity and quantity of each magnetically sorted T cell population. Genomic DNA was isolated from every sorted fraction and measured by UV absorbance on a Nanodrop 2000c. CDR1 is given as KGHSH and CDR2 as LQKENI, both from the germline V gene. The CDR3 goes from the cysteine to the phenylalanine over 13 residues. CDR3 DNA is the only sequence kept; it has 39 bases, read in frame from the first base. Cut back by 0 bases and 6 bases, the V and J ends lie 7 bases apart.

Using the deep immunoSEQ assay, multiplex PCR amplified TCR CDR3 regions from genomic DNA. For each cell subset, the extracted genomic DNA was distributed evenly across all wells of several immunoSEQ 96-well plates, and each plate served as one replicate. For sorted subsets, 200 to 250 ng of genomic DNA, equivalent to tens of thousands of T cell genomes, went into each replicate PCR. The purified libraries were quantified using a Qubit 3.0 fluorometer, sized with a Bioanalyzer 2100, and then quantified again using the KAPA Library Quantification kit. Every immunoSEQ 96-well plate was sequenced on a dedicated single-read 150-cycle Illumina NextSeq 550 flow cell. Per the authors' processing: Because the immunoSEQ output included only junctional sequences and no quality scores, the filtering could not be the same as the filtering used for full-length reads. To assign V/J genes and CDR3, sequences were annotated against IMGT germline references using PyIR, a Python wrapper for IgBLAST v1.9. Any read was removed if the V/J assignment was weak (E-value above 1e-6), the CDR3 was missing, or the read contained stop codons, out-of-frame junctions, or ambiguous translated residues. A V3J clonotype was defined by an identical inferred V gene, J gene, and CDR3 amino acid sequence. Percentage overlap between repertoires was calculated by dividing the number of shared unique clonotypes by the size of the smaller repertoire. Three approaches were used to assess repertoire richness: RTK rarefaction, the Chao1 estimator, and Recon v2.1 estimates of unobserved clonotypes. Generation probabilities for all TCRbeta clonotypes obtained by the gDNA method from several donors were computed using OLGA. TCRdb mirrors the immuneACCESS table, restricted to in-frame sequences. Some clones are absent from its copies; in checked studies, under half trace to an unresolved V gene, and the reason for the others is unknown. The V and J calls and clone size come from that table; D and trimming were worked out from the DNA. For this sample the table gives a few hundred thousand clones, of which less than 98% were detected only once. 0.055% to 0.07% of the sample is in the top ten clones.

Material for sequencing was naive CD4+ T cells sorted from blood. Reading the label with the study, this specimen's cell subset or site is: CD45RA+ positively selected. The source of this sequence is a woman in her twenties or thirties in good health. The chain links TRBV18 with TRBJ2-3, with the D gene too uncertain to name. CDR3 region: CASSPPRRDTQYF. The bases are TGTGCCAGCTCACCACCCCGAAGGGATACGCAGTATTTT.